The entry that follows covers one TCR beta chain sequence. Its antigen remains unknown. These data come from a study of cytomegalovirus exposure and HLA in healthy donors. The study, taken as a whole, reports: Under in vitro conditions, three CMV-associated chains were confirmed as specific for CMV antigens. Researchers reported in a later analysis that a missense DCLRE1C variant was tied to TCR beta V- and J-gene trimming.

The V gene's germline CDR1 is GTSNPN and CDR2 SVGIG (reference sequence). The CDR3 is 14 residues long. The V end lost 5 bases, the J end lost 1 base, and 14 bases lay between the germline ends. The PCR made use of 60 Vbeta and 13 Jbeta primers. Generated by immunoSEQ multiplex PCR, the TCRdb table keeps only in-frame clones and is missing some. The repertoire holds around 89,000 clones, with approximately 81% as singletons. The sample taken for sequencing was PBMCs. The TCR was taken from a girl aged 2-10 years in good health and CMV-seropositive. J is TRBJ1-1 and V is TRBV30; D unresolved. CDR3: CAWVVPGRNTEAFF. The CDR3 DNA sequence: TGTGCCTGGGTCGTCCCGGGAAGGAACACTGAAGCTTTCTTT.